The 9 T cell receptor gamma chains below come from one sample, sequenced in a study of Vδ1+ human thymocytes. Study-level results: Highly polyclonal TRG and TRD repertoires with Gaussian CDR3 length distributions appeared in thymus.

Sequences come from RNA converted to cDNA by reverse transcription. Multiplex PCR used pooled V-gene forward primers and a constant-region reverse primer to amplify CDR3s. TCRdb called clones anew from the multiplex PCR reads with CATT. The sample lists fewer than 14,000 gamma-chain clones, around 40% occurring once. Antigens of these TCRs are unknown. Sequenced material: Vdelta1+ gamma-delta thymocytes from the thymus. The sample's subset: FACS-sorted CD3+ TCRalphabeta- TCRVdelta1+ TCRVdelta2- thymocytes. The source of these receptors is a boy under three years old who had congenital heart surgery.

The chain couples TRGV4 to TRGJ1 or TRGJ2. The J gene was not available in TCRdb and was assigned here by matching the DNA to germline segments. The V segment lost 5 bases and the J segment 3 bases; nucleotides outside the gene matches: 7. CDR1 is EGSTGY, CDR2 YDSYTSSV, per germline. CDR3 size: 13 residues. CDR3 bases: TGTGCCACCTGGGCCCAGACTTATTATAAGAAACTCTTT. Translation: CATWAQTYYKKLF.

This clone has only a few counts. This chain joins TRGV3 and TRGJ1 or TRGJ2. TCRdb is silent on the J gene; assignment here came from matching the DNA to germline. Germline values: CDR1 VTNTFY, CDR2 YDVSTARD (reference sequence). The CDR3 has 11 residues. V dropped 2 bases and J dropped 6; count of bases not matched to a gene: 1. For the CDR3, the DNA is TGTGCCACCTGGGACACTTATAAGAAACTCTTT. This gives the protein CATWDTYKKLF.

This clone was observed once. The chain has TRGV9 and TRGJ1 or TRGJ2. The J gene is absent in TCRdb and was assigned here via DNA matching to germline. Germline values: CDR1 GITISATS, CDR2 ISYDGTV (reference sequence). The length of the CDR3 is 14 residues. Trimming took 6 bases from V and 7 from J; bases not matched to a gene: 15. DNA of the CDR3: TGTGCCTTGTGGCATTCAAAGTTCGTCTATAAGAAACTCTTT. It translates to CALWHSKFVYKKLF.

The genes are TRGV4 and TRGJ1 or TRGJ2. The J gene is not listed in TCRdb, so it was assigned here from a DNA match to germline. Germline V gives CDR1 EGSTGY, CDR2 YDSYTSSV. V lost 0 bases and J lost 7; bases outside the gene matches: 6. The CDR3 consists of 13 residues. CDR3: CATWDGPWYKKLF. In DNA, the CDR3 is TGTGCCACCTGGGATGGGCCGTGGTATAAGAAACTCTTT.

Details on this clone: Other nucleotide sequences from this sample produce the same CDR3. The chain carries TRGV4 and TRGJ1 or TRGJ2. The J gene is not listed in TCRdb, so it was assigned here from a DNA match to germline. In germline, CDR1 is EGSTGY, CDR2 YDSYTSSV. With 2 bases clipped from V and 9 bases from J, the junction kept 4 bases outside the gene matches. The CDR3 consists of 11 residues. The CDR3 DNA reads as TGTGCCACCTGGGATGTATCTAAGAAACTCTTT. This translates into CATWDVSKKLF.

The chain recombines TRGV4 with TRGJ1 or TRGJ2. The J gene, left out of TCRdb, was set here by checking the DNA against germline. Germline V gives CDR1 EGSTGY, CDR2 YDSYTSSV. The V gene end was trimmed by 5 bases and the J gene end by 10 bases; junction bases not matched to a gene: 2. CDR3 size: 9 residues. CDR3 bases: TGTGCCACCTGGGCAAAGAAACTCTTT. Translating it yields CATWAKKLF.

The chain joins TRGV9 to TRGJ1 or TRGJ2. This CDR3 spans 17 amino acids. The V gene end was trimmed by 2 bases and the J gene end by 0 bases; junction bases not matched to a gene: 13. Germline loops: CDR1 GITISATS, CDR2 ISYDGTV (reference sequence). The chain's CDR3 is CALWEAPRPPNYYKKLF. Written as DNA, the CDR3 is TGTGCCTTGTGGGAGGCTCCTCGCCCGCCGAATTATTATAAGAAACTCTTT.

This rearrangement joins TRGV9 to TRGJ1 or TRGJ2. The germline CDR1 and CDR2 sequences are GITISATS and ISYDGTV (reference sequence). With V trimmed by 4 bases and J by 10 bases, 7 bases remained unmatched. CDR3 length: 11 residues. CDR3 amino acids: CALWDTQKKLF. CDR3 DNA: TGTGCCTTGTGGGACACCCAGAAGAAACTCTTT.

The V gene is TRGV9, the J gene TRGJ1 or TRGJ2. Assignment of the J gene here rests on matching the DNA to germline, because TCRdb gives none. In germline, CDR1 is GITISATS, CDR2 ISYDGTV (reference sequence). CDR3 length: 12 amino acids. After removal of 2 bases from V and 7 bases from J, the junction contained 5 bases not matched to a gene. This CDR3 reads CALWEERYKKLF. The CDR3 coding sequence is TGTGCCTTGTGGGAGGAACGATATAAGAAACTCTTT.